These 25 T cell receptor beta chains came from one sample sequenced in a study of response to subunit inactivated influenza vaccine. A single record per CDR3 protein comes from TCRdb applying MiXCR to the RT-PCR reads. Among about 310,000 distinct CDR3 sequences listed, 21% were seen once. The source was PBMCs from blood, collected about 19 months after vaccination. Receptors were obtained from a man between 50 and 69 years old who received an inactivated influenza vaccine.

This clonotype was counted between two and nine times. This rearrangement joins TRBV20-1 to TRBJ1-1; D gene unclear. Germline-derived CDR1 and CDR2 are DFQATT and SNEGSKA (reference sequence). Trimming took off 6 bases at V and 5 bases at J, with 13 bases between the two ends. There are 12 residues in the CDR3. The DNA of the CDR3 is TGCAGTGCCGGCGGGTATGTTACTGAAGCTTTCTTT. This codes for CSAGGYVTEAFF.

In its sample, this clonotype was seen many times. The CDR3 DNA sequence: TGTGCCAGCAGCCAAGGGCCCTATGGCTACACCTTC. The encoded protein is CASSQGPYGYTF. The chain employs TRBV14 and TRBJ1-2; D not resolved. This CDR3 is 12 amino acids long. Trimming took off 1 base at V and 4 bases at J, with 4 bases between the two ends. CDR1 is SGHDN and CDR2 is FVKESK in the germline V gene.

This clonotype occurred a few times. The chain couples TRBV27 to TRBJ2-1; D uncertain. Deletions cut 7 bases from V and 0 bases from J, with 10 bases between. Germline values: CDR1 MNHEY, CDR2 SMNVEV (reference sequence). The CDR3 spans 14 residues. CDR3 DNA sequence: TGTGCCAGCACCCGCAGTAGCTCCTACAATGAGCAGTTCTTC. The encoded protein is CASTRSSSYNEQFF.

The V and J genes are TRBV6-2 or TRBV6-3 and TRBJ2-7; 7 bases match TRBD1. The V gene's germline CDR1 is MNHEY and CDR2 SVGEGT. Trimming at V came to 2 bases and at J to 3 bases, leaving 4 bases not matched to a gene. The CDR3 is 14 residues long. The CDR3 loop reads CASSYSSGGYEQYF. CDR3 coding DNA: TGTGCCAGCAGTTACAGTTCAGGGGGCTACGAGCAGTACTTC.

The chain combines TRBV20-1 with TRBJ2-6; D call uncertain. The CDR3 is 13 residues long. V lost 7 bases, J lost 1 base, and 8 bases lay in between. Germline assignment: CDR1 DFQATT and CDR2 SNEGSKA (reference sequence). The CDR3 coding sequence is TGCAGTGTCCCAGTATCTGGGGCCAACGTCCTGACTTTC. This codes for CSVPVSGANVLTF.

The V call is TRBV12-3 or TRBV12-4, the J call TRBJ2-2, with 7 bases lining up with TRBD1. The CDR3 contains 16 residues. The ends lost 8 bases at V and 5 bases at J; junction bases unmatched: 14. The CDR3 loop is CASQTGSARGTGELFF. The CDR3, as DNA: TGTGCCAGCCAGACAGGGTCGGCCAGAGGGACCGGGGAGCTGTTTTTT.

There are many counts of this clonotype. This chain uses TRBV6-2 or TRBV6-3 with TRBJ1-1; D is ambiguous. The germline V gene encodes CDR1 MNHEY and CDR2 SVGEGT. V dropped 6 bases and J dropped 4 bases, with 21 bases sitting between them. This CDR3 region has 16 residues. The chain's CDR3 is CASSSWSSSYPTEAFF. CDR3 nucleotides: TGTGCCAGCAGCTCCTGGTCCTCCTCTTACCCCACTGAAGCTTTCTTT.

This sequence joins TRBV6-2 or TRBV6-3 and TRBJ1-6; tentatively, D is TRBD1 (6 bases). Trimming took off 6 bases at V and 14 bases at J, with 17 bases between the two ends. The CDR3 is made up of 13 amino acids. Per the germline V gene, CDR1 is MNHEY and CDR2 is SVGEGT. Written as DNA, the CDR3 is TGTGCCAGCAGCCGGGACACCTTTGTAACCCTCCACTTT. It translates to CASSRDTFVTLHF.

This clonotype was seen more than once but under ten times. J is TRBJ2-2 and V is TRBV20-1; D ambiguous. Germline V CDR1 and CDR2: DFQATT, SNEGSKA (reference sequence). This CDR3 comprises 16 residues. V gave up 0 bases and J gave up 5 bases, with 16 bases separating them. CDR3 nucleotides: TGCAGTGCTAGAGATTCCCGTCGAGGCTCGACCGGGGAGCTGTTTTTT. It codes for CSARDSRRGSTGELFF.

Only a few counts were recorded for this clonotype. CDR3 bases: TGCAGTGCTAGAGAAGTACAGGGGAGTCAGCCCCAGCATTTT. Residues: CSAREVQGSQPQHF. The chain has TRBV20-1 and TRBJ1-5; 7 positions agree with TRBD1. The J segment lost 6 bases and the V segment lost 0 bases, leaving 5 bases of the junction unmatched. This CDR3 contains 14 residues. Germline V gene data show CDR1 as DFQATT and CDR2 as SNEGSKA (reference sequence).

This CDR3 is CAWDFGTSTDTQYF. CDR3 sequence (DNA): TGTGCCTGGGACTTTGGAACTAGCACAGATACGCAGTATTTT. The gene calls are TRBV30 and TRBJ2-3; D unclear. Trimming removed 5 bases from V and 0 bases from J, with 12 bases in between. The CDR3 is made up of 14 amino acids. The V gene's germline CDR1 is GTSNPN and CDR2 SVGIG (reference sequence).

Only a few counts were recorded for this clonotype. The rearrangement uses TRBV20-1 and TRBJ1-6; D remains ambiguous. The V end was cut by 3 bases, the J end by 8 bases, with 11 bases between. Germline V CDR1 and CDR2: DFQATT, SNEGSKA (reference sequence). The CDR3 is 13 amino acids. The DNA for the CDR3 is TGCAGTGCTAGCGTTGGGTTTGATTCACCCCTCCACTTT. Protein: CSASVGFDSPLHF.

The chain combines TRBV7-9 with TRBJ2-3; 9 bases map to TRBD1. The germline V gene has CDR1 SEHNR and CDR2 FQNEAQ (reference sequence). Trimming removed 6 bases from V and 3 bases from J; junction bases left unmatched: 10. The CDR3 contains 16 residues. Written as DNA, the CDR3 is TGTGCCAGCAGTTATCCGGGACAGGGAAGAACAGATACGCAGTATTTT. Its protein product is CASSYPGQGRTDTQYF.

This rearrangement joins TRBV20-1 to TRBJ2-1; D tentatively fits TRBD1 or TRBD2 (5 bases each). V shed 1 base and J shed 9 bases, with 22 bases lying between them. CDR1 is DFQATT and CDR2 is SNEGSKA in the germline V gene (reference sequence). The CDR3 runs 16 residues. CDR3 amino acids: CSARGDPKQRVSEQFF. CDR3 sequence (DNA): TGCAGTGCTAGAGGGGACCCTAAACAACGGGTATCTGAGCAGTTCTTC.

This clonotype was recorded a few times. The CDR3 sequence: CASSLGSGRLYGYTF. The CDR3 coding sequence is TGTGCCAGCAGCTTAGGTTCCGGGCGCCTCTATGGCTACACCTTC. This chain joins TRBV5-6 and TRBJ1-2; D remains ambiguous. The CDR3 loop spans 15 amino acids. V was shortened by 2 bases and J by 4 bases, with 15 bases between the two germline ends. The germline V gene has CDR1 SGHDT and CDR2 YYEEEE.

The CDR3 region has the DNA TGTGCCAGCAGTTTAACGGGACGGACCTTTTCCTACGAGCAGTACTTC. This codes for CASSLTGRTFSYEQYF. The chain joins TRBV27 to TRBJ2-7, with D perhaps being TRBD1 or TRBD2 (5 bases each). V shed 2 bases and J shed 1 base, with 15 bases lying between them. CDR3 length equals 16 residues. Germline V lookup: CDR1 MNHEY, CDR2 SMNVEV (reference sequence).

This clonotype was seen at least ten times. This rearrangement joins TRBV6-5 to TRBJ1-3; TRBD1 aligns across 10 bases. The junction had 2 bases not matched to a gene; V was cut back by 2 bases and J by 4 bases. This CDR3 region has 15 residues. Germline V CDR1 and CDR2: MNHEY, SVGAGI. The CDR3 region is CASSYGTGVGNTIYF. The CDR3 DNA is TGTGCCAGCAGTTACGGGACAGGGGTAGGAAACACCATATATTTT.

The CDR3, as DNA: TGTGCCAGCAGCGCCAGCGGGACAGTAAACACCGGGGAGCTGTTTTTT. Translated, it gives CASSASGTVNTGELFF. V gene TRBV6-4 combines with J gene TRBJ2-2; D may be TRBD1 or TRBD2 (7 bases each). The CDR3 has 16 amino acids. Germline V CDR1 and CDR2: MRHNA, SNTAGT. V lost 6 bases, J lost 2 bases, and 16 bases lay in between.

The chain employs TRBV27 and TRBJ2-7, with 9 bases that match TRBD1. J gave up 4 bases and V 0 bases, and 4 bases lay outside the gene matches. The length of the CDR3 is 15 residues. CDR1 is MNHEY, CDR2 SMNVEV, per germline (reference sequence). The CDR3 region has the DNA TGTGCCAGCAGTTTATCCGGGACAGGGTGGTACGAGCAGTACTTC. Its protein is CASSLSGTGWYEQYF.

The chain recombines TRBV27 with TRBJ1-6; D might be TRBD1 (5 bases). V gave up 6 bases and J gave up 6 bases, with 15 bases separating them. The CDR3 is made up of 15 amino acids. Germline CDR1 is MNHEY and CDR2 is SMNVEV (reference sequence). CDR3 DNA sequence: TGTGCCAGCAGATCGGGGGGACTACCTAATTCACCCCTCCACTTT. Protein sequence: CASRSGGLPNSPLHF.

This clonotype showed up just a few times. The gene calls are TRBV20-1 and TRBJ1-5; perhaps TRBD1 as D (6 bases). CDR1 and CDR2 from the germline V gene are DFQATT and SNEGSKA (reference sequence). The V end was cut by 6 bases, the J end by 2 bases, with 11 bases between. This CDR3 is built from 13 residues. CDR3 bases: TGCAGTGCCCCGGGGGCCGGCAATCAGCCCCAGCATTTT. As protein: CSAPGAGNQPQHF.

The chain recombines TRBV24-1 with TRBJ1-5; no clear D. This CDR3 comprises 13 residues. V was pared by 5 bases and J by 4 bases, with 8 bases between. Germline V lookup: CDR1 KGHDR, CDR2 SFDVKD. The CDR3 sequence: CATSATLNQPQHF. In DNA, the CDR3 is TGTGCCACCAGTGCGACGCTAAATCAGCCCCAGCATTTT.

The CDR3 DNA follows: TGTGCCAGCAGCTTTCGAGACCGGCAGAACACAGATACGCAGTATTTT. Its translation: CASSFRDRQNTDTQYF. The rearrangement uses TRBV11-2 and TRBJ2-3; D not resolved. The germline CDR1 and CDR2 sequences are SGHAT and FQNNGV. Trimming took off 3 bases at V and 2 bases at J, with 15 bases between the two ends. This CDR3 region has 16 residues.

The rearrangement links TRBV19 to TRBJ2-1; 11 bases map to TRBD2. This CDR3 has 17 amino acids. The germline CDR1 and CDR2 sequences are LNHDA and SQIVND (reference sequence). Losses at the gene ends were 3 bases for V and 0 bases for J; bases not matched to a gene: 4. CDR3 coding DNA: TGTGCCAGTAGTATTGGGACTAGCGGCACCTCCTACAATGAGCAGTTCTTC. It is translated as CASSIGTSGTSYNEQFF.

DNA for the CDR3: TGTGCCAGCAGACCGGACAGGGAAGATACGCAGTATTTT. This gives the protein CASRPDREDTQYF. This rearrangement joins TRBV6-2 or TRBV6-3 to TRBJ2-3; the match to TRBD1 covers 8 bases. The V segment lost 6 bases and the J segment 5 bases; nucleotides outside the gene matches: 4. From germline, CDR1 is MNHEY and CDR2 SVGEGT. The CDR3 covers 13 residues.